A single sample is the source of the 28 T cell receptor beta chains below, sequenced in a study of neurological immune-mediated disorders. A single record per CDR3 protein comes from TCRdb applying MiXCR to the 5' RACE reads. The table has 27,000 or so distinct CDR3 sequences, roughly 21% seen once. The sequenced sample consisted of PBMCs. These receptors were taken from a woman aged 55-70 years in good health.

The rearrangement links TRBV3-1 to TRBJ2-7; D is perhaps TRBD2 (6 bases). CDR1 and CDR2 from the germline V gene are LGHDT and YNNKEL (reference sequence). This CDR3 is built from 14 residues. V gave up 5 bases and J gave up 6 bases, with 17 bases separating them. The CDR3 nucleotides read TGTGCCAGCAGCAATCCCCGGGCCGGGGGCGAGCAGTACTTC. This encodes CASSNPRAGGEQYF.

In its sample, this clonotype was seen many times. The CDR3 sequence is CSARLDEQYF. Written as DNA, the CDR3 is TGCAGTGCACGACTAGACGAGCAGTACTTC. V gene TRBV20-1 combines with J gene TRBJ2-7, with D perhaps matching TRBD2 (6 bases). Trimming pared 6 bases from V and 5 bases from J, leaving 8 bases between. The CDR3 extends over 10 amino acids. CDR1 is DFQATT and CDR2 is SNEGSKA in the germline V gene (reference sequence).

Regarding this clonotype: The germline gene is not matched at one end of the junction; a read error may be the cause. The CDR3 reads CASCYWGATEAFF. The DNA for the CDR3 is TGTGCCAGCTGTTACTGGGGAGCTACTGAAGCCTTCTTT. The chain is built from TRBV6-2 or TRBV6-3 and TRBJ1-1; no reliable D call. Germline V gene lookup returns CDR1 MNHEY and CDR2 SVGEGT. This CDR3 is 13 amino acids long.

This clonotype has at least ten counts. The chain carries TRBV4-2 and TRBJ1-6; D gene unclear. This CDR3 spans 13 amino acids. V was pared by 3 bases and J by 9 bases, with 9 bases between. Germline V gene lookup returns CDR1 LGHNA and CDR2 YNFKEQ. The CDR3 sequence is CASSQAVSSPLHF. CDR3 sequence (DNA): TGTGCCAGCAGCCAGGCAGTCAGTTCACCCCTCCACTTT.

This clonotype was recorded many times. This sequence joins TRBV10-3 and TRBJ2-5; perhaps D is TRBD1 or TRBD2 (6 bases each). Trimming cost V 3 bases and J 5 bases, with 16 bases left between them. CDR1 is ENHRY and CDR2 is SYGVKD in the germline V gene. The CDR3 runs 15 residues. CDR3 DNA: TGTGCCATCAGTGACGAGGGGGGCGCCCAGGAGACCCAGTACTTC. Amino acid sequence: CAISDEGGAQETQYF.

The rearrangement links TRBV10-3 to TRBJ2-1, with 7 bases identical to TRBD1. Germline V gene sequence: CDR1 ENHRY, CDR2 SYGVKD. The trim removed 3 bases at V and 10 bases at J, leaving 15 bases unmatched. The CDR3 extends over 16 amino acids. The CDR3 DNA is TGTGCCATCAGTGAAAAACAGGGGATCGAAAATCGGGAGCAGTTCTTC. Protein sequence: CAISEKQGIENREQFF.

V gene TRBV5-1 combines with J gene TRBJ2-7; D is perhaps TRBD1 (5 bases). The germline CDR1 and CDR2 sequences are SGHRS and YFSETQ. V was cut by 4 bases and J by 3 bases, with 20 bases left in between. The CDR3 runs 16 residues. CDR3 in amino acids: CASSQPEARVDYEQYF. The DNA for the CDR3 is TGCGCCAGCAGCCAACCCGAGGCCAGGGTGGACTACGAGCAGTACTTC.

The CDR3 spells CASSQIPGLAGVGEQFF. The CDR3 region has the DNA TGCGCCAGCAGCCAGATCCCGGGACTAGCGGGAGTCGGTGAGCAGTTCTTC. V is TRBV4-3 and J is TRBJ2-1; TRBD2 matches 14 bases. The CDR3 runs to 17 residues. Unmatched junction bases numbered 10, after V lost 3 bases and J lost 9 bases. Germline V gene lookup returns CDR1 LGHNA and CDR2 YSLEER.

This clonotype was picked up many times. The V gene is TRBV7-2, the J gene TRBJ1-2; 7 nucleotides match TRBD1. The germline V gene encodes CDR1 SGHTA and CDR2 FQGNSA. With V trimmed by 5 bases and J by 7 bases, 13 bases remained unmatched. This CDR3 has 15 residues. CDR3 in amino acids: CASSPRGAGQVGYTF. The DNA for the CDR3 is TGTGCCAGCAGCCCGAGAGGGGCCGGACAGGTTGGCTACACCTTC.

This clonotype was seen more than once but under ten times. For the CDR3, the DNA is TGTGCCAGCAGCCTCCAACAACACTCCCTAGCGGGAGCAATGCAGACCCAGTACTTC. This gives the protein CASSLQQHSLAGAMQTQYF. This rearrangement joins TRBV6-8 to TRBJ2-5; 10 bases are shared with TRBD2. Germline V gene lookup returns CDR1 MNHGY and CDR2 SAAAGT. The CDR3 has 19 amino acids. The trim removed 6 bases at V and 6 bases at J, leaving 22 bases unmatched.

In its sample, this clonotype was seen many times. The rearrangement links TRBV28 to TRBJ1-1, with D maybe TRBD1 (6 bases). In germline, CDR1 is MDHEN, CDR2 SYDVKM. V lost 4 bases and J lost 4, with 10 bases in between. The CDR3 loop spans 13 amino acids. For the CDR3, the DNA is TGTGCCAGCAGTTCCCGGGGGCTCACTGAAGCTTTCTTT. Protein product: CASSSRGLTEAFF.

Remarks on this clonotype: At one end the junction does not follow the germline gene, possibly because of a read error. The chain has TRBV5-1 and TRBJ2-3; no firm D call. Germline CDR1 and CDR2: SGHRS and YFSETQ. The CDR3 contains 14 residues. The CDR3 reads CASCLAESTATQYF. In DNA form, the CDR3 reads TGCGCCAGCTGCTTGGCTGAGAGCACAGCTACGCAGTATTTT.

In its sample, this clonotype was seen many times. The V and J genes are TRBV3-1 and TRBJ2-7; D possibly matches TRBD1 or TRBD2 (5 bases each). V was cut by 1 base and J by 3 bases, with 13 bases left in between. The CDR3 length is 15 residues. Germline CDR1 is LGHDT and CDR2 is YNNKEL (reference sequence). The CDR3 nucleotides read TGTGCCAGCAGCCAAGCTGGGACCGAAAACTACGAGCAGTACTTC. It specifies CASSQAGTENYEQYF.

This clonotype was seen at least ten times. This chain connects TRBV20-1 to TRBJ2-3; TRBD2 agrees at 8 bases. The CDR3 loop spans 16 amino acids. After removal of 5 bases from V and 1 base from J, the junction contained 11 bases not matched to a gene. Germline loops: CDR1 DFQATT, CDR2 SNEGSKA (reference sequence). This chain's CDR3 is CSALQRRGGGTDTQYF. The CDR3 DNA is TGCAGTGCTCTCCAAAGACGGGGGGGCGGCACAGATACGCAGTATTTT.

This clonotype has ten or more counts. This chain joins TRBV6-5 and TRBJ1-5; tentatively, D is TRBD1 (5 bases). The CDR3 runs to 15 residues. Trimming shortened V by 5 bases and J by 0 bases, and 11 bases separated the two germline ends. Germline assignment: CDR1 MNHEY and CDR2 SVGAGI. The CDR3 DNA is TGTGCCAGCAGTGCAAGACAGTATAGCAATCAGCCCCAGCATTTT. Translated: CASSARQYSNQPQHF.

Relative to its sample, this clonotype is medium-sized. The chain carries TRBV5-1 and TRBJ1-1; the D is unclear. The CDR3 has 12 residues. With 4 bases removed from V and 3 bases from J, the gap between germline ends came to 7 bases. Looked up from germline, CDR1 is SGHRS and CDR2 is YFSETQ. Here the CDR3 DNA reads TGCGCCAGCAGCAGATCTGACACTGAAGCTTTCTTT. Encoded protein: CASSRSDTEAFF.

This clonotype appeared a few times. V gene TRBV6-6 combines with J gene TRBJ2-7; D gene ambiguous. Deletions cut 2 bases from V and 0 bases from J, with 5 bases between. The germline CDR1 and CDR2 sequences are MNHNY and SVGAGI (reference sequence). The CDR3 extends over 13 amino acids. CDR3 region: CASSYADSYEQYF. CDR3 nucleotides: TGTGCCAGCAGTTACGCAGACTCCTACGAGCAGTACTTC.

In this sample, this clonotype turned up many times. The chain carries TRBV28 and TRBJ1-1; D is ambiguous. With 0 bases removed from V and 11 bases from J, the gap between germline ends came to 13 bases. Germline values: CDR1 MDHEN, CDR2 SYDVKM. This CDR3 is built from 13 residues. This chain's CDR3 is CASSLWSAGGAFF. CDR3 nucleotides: TGTGCCAGCAGTTTATGGTCGGCCGGAGGGGCTTTCTTT.

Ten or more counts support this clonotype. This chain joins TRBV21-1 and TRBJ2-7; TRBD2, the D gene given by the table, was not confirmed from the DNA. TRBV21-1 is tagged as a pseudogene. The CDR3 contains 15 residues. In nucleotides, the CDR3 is TGTGCCAGCAGCAAGGGACTAAAATCTTCCTACGAGCAGTACTTC. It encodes CASSKGLKSSYEQYF.

The CDR3 reads CASSLATSGIPNEQFF. In DNA, the CDR3 is TGTGCCAGCAGCTTAGCTACTAGCGGGATTCCCAATGAGCAGTTCTTC. The rearrangement joins TRBV7-6 to TRBJ2-1; 10 nucleotides align to TRBD2. Germline CDR1 and CDR2: SGHVS and FNYEAQ. Trimming took 0 bases from V and 6 from J; bases not matched to a gene: 5. The CDR3 runs 16 residues.

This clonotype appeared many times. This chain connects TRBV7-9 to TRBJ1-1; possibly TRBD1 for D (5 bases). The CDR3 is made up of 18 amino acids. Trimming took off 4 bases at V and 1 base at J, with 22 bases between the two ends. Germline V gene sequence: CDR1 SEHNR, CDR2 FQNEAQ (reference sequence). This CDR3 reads CASSSRADKGPQNTEAFF. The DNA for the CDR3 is TGTGCCAGCAGCTCCCGGGCGGACAAGGGCCCCCAGAACACTGAAGCTTTCTTT.

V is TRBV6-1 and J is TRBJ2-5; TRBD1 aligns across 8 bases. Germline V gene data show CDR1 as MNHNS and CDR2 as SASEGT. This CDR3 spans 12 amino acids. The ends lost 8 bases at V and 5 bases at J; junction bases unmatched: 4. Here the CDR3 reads CASGGQGETQYF. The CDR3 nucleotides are TGTGCCAGCGGAGGACAGGGTGAGACCCAGTACTTC.

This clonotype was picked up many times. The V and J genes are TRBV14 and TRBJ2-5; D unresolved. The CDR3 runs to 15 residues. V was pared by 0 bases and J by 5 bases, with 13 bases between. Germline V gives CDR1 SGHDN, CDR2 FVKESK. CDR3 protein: CASSQDARTLETQYF. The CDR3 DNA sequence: TGTGCCAGCAGCCAAGATGCCCGTACTCTGGAGACCCAGTACTTC.

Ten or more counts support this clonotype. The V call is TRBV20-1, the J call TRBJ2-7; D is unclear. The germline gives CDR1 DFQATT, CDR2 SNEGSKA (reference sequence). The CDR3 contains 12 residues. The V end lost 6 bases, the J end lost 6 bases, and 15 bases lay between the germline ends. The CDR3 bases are TGCAGTGCCAGGTTCTTTTCGGGCGAGCAGTACTTC. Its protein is CSARFFSGEQYF.

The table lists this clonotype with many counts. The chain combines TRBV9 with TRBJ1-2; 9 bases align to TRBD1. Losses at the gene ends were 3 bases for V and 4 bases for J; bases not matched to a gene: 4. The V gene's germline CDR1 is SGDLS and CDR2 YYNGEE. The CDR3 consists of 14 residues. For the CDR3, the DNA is TGTGCCAGCAGCGGAAGGACAGGGGTCTATGGCTACACCTTC. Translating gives CASSGRTGVYGYTF.

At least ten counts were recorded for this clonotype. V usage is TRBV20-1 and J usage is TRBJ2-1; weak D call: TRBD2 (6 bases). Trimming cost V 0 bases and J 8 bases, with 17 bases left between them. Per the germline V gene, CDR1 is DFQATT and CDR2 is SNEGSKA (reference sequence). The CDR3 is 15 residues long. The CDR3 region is CSARDPAGRGDEQFF. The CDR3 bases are TGCAGTGCTAGAGATCCTGCGGGAAGGGGAGATGAGCAGTTCTTC.

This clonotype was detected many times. Written as DNA, the CDR3 is TGTGCCAGCAGCTCCCAACCGGAGGTGGCCTCCCGCCTCGGAGCTTTCTTT. This codes for CASSSQPEVASRLGAFF. V is TRBV7-9 and J is TRBJ1-1; D is unresolved. Germline-derived CDR1 and CDR2 are SEHNR and FQNEAQ (reference sequence). Trimming took 4 bases from V and 10 from J, leaving 28 bases between them. This CDR3 spans 17 amino acids.

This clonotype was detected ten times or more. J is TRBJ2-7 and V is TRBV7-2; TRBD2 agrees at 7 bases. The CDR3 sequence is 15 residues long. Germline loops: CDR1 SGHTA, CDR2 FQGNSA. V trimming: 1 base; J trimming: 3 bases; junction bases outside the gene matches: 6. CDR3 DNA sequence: TGTGCCAGCAGCTTAGAGTTTGGGAGGGTCTACGAGCAGTACTTC. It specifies CASSLEFGRVYEQYF.